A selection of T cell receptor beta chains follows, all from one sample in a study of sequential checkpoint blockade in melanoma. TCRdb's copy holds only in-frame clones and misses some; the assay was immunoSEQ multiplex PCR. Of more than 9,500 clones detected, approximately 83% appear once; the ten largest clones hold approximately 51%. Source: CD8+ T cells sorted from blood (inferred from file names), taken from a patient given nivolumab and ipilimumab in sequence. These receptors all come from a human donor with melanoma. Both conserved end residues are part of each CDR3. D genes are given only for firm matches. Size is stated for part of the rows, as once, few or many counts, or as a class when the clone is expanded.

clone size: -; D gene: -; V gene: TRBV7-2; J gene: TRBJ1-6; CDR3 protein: CASSLDWFSYNSPLHF; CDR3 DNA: TGTGCCAGCAGCTTAGACTGGTTCTCCTATAATTCACCCCTCCACTTT
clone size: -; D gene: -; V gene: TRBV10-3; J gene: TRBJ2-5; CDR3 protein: CAIRKSQGGQETQYF; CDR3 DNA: TGTGCCATCAGGAAATCACAGGGGGGGCAAGAGACCCAGTACTTC
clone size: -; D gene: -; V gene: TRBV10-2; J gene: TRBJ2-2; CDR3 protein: CASLRTGELFF; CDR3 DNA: TGCGCCAGCCTGAGGACCGGGGAGCTGTTTTTT
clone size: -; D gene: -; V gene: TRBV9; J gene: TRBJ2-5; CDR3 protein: CASNAAQTGETQYF; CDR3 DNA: TGTGCCAGCAACGCTGCCCAGACCGGGGAGACCCAGTACTTC
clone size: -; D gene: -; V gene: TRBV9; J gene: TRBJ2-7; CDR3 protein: CASSVGGGTYEQYF; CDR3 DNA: TGTGCCAGCAGCGTAGGCGGCGGGACCTACGAGCAGTACTTC
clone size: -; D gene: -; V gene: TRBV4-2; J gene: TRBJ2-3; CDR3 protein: CASSQAGYSTDTQYF; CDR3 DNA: TGTGCCAGCAGCCAGGCGGGCTACAGCACAGATACGCAGTATTTT
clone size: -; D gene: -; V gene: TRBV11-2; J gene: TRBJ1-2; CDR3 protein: CASSFGAGNFYGYTF; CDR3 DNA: TGTGCCAGCAGCTTTGGGGCAGGGAACTTCTATGGCTACACCTTC
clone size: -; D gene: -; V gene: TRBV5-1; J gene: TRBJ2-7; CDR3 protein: CASSSGGTGIGTYEQYF; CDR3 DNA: TGCGCCAGCAGCTCTGGCGGGACGGGGATTGGGACCTACGAGCAGTACTTC
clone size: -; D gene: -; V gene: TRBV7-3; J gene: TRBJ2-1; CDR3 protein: CASSFAGAPGNEQFF; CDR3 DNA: TGTGCCAGCAGCTTCGCGGGGGCCCCAGGTAATGAGCAGTTCTTC
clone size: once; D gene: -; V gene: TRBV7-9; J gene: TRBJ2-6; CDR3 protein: CASSLVSGPGANVLTF; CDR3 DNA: TGTGCCAGCAGCTTAGTATCTGGCCCTGGGGCCAACGTCCTGACTTTC
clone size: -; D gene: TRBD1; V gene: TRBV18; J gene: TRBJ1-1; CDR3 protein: CASSPLPYGQGNTEAFF; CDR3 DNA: TGTGCCAGCTCACCACTCCCCTATGGACAGGGCAACACTGAAGCTTTCTTT
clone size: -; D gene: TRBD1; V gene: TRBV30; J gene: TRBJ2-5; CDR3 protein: CAWGRQGGQYTQYF; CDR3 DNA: TGTGCCTGGGGGAGACAGGGGGGCCAGTACACCCAGTACTTC
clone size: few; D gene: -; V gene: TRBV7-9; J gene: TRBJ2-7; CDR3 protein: CASSLGRGSAPYEQYF; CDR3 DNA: TGTGCCAGCAGCTTAGGGCGGGGCAGCGCGCCCTACGAGCAGTACTTC
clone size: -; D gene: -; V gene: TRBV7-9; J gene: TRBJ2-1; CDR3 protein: CASSLARQRRVNEQFF; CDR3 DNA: TGTGCCAGCAGCTTAGCGAGGCAGCGGCGCGTCAATGAGCAGTTCTTC
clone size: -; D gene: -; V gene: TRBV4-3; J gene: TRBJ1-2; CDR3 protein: CASSQDGDYGYTF; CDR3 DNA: TGCGCCAGCAGCCAAGACGGGGACTATGGCTACACCTTC
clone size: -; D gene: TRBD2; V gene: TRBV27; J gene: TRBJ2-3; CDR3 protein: CASSLAVAGTTDTQYF; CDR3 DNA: TGTGCCAGCAGTTTAGCGGTAGCGGGGACCACAGATACGCAGTATTTT
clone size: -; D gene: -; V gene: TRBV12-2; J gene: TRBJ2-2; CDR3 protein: CASRLAETTRGGGELFF; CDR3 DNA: TGTGCAAGTCGCTTAGCCGAAACTACCCGGGGGGGCGGGGAGCTGTTTTTT
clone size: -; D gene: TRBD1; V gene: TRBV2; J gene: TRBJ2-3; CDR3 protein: CASSNGQTGADTQYF; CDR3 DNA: TGTGCCAGCAGTAACGGCCAAACAGGGGCAGATACGCAGTATTTT
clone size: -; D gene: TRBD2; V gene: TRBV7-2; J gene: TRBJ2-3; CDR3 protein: CASSLASWTSAVKDTQYF; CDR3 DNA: TGTGCCAGCAGCTTAGCGTCCTGGACTAGCGCGGTTAAAGATACGCAGTATTTT
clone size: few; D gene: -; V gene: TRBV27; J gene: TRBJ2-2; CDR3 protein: CASSSPDRAYLGELFF; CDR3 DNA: TGTGCCAGCAGTTCCCCGGACAGAGCTTATCTCGGGGAGCTGTTTTTT
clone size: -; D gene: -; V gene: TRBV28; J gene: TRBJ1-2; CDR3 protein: CASSPHGGDYGYTF; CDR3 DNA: TGTGCCAGCAGTCCCCACGGCGGAGACTATGGCTACACCTTC
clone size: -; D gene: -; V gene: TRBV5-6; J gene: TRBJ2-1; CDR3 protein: CASSFFSGYNEQFF; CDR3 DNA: TGTGCCAGCAGCTTTTTTAGCGGATACAATGAGCAGTTCTTC
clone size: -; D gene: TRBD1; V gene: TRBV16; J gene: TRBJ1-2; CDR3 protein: CASSQLQGAGGYTF; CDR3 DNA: TGTGCCAGCAGCCAACTACAGGGGGCTGGTGGCTACACCTTC
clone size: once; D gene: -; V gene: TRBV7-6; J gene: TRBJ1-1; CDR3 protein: CASSPGTEGTEAFF; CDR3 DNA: TGTGCCAGCAGCCCCGGGACGGAGGGGACTGAAGCTTTCTTT
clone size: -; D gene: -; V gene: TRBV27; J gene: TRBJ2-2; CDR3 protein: CASSLYGTGELFF; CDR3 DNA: TGTGCCAGCAGTTTATACGGCACCGGGGAGCTGTTTTTT
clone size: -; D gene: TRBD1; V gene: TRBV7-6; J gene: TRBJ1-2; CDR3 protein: CASSLARQGTKGYTF; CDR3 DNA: TGTGCCAGCAGCTTAGCACGACAGGGTACAAAGGGCTACACCTTC
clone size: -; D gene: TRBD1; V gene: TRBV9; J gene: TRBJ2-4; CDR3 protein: CASSTSPGTGGNIQYF; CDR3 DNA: TGTGCCAGCAGCACGAGCCCCGGGACAGGGGGAAACATTCAGTACTTC
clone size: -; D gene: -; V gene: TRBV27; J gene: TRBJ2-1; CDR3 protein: CASSGGNEQFF; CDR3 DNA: TGTGCCAGCAGCGGAGGCAATGAGCAGTTCTTC
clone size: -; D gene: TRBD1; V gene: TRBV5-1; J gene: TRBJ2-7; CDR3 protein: CASSLGQGAYEQYF; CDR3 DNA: TGCGCCAGCAGCTTGGGACAGGGAGCCTACGAGCAGTACTTC
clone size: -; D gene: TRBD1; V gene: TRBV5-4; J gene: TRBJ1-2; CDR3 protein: CASSLGYKPGGKDGYTF; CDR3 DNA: TGTGCCAGCAGCTTGGGATATAAGCCAGGGGGCAAGGATGGCTACACCTTC
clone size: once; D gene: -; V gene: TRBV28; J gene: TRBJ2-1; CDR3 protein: CASTLVRGGIRNEQFF; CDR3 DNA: TGTGCCAGCACCCTGGTGAGGGGGGGCATTCGGAATGAGCAGTTCTTC
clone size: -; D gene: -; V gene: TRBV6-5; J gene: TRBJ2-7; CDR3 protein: CASRQQESYEQYF; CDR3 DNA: TGTGCCAGCAGGCAACAGGAATCCTACGAGCAGTACTTC
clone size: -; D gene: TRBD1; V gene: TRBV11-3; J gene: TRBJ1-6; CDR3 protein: CASVRGGGVSSYNSPLHF; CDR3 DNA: TGTGCCAGCGTCCGAGGGGGCGGGGTAAGCTCCTATAATTCACCCCTCCACTTT
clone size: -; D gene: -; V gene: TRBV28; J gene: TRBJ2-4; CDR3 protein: CASSWDTAKNIQYF; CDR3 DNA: TGTGCCAGCAGTTGGGACACGGCCAAAAACATTCAGTACTTC
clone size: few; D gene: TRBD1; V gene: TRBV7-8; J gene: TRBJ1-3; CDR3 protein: CASSPGTGAGNTIYF; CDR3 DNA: TGTGCCAGCAGCCCCGGGACAGGGGCTGGAAACACCATATATTTT
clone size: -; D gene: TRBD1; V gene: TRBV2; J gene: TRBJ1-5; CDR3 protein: CASSRTGASNQPQHF; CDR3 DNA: TGTGCCAGCAGTCGGACAGGGGCGAGCAATCAGCCCCAGCATTTT
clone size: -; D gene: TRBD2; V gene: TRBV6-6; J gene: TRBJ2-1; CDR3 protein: CASSYSDSGAYNEQFF; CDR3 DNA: TGTGCCAGCAGTTACTCGGATAGCGGGGCCTACAATGAGCAGTTCTTC
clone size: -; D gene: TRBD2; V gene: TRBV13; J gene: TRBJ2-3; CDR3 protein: CASSSSGGALDTQYF; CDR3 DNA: TGTGCCAGCAGCTCTAGCGGGGGGGCCTTGGATACGCAGTATTTT